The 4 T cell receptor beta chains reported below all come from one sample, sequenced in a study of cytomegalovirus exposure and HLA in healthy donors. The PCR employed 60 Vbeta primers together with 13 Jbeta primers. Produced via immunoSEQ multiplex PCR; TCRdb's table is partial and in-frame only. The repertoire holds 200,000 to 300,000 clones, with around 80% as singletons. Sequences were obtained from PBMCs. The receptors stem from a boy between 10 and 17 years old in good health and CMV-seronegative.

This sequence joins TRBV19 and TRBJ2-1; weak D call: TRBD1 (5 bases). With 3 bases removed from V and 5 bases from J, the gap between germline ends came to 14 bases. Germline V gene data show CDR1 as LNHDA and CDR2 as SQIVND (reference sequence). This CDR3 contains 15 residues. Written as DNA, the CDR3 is TGTGCCAGTAGTATCGCACCTCAGGGAAACAATGAGCAGTTCTTC. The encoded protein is CASSIAPQGNNEQFF.

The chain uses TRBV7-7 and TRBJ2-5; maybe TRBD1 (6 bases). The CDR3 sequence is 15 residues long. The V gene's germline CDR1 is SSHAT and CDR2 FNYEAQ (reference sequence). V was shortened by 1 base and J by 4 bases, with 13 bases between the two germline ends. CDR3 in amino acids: CASSLDRGTRETQYF. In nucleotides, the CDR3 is TGTGCCAGCAGCTTAGATCGTGGGACAAGAGAGACCCAGTACTTC.

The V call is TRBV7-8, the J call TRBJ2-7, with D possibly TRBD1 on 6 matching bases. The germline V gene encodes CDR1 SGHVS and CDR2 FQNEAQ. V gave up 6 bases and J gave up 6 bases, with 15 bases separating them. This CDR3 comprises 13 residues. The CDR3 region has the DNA TGTGCCAGCAGACCTACAGGGAGCGGCGAGCAGTACTTC. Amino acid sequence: CASRPTGSGEQYF.

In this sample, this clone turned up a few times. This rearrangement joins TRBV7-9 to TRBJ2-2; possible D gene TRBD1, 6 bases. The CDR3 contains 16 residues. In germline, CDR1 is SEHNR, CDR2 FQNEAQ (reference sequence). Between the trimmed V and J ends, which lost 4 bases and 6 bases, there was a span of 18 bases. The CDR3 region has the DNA TGTGCCAGCAGCTCTAGGGTCAACAGGGATCCCGGGGAGCTGTTTTTT. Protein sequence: CASSSRVNRDPGELFF.